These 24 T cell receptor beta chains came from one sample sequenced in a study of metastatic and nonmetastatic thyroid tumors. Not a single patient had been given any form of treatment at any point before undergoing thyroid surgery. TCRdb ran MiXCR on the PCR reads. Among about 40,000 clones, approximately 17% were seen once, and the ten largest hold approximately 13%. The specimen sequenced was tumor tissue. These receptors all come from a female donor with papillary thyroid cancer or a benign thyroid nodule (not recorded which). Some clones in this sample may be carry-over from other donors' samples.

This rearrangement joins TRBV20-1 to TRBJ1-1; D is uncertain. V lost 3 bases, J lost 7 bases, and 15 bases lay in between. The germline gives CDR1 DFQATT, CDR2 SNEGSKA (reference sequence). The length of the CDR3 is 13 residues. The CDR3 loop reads CSASAQFEGEAFF. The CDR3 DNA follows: TGCAGTGCTAGTGCGCAGTTTGAAGGTGAAGCTTTCTTT.

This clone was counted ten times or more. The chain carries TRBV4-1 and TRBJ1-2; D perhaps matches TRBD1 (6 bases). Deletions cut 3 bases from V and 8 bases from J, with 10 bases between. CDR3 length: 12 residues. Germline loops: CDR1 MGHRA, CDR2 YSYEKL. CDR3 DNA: TGCGCCAGCAGCCACACAGGGATGGGCTACACCTTC. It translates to CASSHTGMGYTF.

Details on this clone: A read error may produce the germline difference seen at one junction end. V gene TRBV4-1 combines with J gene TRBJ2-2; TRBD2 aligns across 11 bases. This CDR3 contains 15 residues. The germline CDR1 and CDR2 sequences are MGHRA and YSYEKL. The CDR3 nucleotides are TGTTCCAGCAGCCTAACTAGCGGGGGCACCGGGGAGCTGTTTTTT. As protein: CSSSLTSGGTGELFF.

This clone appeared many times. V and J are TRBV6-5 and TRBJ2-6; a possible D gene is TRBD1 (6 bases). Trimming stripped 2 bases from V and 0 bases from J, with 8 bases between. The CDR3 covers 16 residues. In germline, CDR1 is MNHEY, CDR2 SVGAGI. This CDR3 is CASSYPRGSGANVLTF. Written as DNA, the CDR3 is TGTGCCAGCAGTTACCCCAGGGGCTCTGGGGCCAACGTCCTGACTTTC.

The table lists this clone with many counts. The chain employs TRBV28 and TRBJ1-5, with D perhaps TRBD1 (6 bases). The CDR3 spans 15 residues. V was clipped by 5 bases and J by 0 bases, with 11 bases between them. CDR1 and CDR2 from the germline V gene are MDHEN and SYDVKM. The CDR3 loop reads CASSMSGASNQPQHF. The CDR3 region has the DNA TGTGCCAGCAGTATGTCAGGGGCTAGCAATCAGCCCCAGCATTTT.

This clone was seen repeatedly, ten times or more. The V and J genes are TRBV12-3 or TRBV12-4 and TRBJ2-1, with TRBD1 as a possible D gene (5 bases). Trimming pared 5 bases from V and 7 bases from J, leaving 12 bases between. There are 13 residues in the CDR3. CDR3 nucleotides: TGTGCCAGCAGTCAGTGGGGCCTAAATGAGCAGTTCTTC. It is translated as CASSQWGLNEQFF.

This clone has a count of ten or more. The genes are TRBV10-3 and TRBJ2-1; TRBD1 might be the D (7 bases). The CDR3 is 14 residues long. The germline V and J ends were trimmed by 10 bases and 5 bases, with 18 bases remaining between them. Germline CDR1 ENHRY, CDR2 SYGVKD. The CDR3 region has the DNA TGTGCCAGCGGCGACAGGGAGGCTAACAATGAGCAGTTCTTC. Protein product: CASGDREANNEQFF.

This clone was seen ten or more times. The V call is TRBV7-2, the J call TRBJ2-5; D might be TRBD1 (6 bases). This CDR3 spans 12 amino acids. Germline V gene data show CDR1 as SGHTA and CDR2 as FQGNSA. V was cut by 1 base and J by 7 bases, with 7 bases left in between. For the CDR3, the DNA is TGTGCCAGCAGCTTAGGAGGGGGGACCCAGTACTTC. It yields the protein CASSLGGGTQYF.

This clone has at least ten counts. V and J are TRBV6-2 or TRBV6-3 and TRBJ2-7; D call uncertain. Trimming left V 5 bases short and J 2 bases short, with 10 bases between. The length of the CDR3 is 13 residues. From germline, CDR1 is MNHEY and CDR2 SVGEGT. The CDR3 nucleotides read TGTGCCAGCAGTACCCAAATAGCCTACGAGCAGTACTTC. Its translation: CASSTQIAYEQYF.

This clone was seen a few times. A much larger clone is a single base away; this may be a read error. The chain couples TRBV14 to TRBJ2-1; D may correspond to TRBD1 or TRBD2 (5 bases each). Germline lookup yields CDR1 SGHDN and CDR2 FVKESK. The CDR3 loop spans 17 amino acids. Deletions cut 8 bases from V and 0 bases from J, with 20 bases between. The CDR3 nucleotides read TGTGCCAGCGGGGCGACTATCGGGGTGAGCTCCTACAATGAGCAGTTCTTC. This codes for CASGATIGVSSYNEQFF.

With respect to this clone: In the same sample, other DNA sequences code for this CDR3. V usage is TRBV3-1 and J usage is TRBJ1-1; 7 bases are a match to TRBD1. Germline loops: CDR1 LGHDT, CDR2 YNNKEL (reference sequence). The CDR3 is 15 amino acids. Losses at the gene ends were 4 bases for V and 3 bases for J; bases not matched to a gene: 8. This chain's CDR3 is CASSRAKTGYTEAFF. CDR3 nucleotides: TGTGCCAGCAGCCGCGCCAAGACAGGGTACACTGAAGCTTTCTTT.

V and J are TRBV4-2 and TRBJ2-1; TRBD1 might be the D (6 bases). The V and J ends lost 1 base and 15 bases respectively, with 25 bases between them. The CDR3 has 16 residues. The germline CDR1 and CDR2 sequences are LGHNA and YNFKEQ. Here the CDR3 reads CASSQGRLQGPTSGFF. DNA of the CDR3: TGTGCCAGCAGCCAAGGGAGGTTACAGGGCCCTACCAGTGGGTTCTTC.

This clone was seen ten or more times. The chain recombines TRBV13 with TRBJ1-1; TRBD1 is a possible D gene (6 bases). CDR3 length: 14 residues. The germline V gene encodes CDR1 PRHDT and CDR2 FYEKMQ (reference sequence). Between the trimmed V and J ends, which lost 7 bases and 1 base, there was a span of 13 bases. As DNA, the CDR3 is TGTGCCAGCACCTGGCGGGGGGCGAACACTGAAGCTTTCTTT. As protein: CASTWRGANTEAFF.

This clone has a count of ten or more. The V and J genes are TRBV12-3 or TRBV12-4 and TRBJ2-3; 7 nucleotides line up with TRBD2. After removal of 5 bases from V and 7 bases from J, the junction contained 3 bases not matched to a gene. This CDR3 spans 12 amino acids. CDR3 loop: CASSPGGYTQYF. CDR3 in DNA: TGTGCCAGCAGTCCGGGGGGTTATACGCAGTATTTT.

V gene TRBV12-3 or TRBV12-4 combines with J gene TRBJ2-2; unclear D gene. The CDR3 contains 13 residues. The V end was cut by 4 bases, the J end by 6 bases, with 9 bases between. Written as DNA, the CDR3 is TGTGCCAGCAGTTCCCAGGTGCCCGGGGAGCTGTTTTTT. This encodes CASSSQVPGELFF.

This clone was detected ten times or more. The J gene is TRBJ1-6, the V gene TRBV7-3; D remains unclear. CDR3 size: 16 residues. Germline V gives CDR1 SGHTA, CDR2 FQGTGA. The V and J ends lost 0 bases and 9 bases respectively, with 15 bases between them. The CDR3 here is CASSLTSTEKGSPLHF. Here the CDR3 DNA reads TGTGCCAGCAGCTTAACGTCCACTGAAAAGGGTTCACCCCTCCACTTT.

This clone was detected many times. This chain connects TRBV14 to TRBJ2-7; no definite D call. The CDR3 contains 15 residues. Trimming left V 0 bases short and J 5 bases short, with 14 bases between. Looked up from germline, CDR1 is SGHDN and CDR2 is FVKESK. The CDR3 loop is CASSQDPALPNEQYF. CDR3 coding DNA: TGTGCCAGCAGCCAAGATCCGGCCCTTCCGAACGAGCAGTACTTC. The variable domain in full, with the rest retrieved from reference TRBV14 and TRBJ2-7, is EAGVTQFPSHSVIEKGQTVTLRCDPISGHDNLYWYRRVMGKEIKFLLHFVKESKQDESGMPNNRFLAERTGGTYSTLKVQPAELEDSGVYFCASSQDPALPNEQYFGPGTRLTVT.

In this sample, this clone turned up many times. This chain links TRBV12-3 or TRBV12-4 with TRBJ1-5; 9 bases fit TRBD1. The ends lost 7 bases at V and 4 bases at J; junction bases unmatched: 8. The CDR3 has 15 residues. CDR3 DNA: TGTGCCAGCACCAGGACAGGGGCCATAAATCAGCCCCAGCATTTT. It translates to CASTRTGAINQPQHF.

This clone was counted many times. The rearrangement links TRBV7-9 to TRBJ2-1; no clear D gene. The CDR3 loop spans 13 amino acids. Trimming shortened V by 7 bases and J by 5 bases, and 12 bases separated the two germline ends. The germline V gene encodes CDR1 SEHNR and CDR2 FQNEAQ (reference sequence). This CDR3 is CASKNTAHNEQFF. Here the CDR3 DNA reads TGTGCCAGCAAAAATACAGCTCACAATGAGCAGTTCTTC. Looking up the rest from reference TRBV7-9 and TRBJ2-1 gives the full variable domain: DTGVSQNPRHKITKRGQNVTFRCDPISEHNRLYWYRQTLGQGPEFLTYFQNEAQLEKSRLLSDRFSAERPKGSFSTLEIQRTEQGDSAMYLCASKNTAHNEQFFGPGTRLTVL.

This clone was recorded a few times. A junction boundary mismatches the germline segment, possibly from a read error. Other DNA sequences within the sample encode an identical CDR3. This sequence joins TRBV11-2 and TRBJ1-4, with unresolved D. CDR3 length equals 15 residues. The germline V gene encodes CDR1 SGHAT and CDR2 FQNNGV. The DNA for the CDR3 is TGTGCCAGCAGCCAAAGAAGGACGGCTAATGAAAAGCTGTTTTTT. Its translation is CASSQRRTANEKLFF.

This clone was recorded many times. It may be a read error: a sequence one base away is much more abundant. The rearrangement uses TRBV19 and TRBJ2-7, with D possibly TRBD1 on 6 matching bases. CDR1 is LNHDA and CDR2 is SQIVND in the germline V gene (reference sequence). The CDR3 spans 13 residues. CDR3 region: CASSIRGQYERYF. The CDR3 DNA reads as TGTGCCAGTAGTATCAGGGGCCAGTACGAGCGGTACTTC.

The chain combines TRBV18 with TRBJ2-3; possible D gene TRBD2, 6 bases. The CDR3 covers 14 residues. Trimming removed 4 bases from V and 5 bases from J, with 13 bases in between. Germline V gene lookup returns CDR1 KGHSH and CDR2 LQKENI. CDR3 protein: CASSLGGIVDTQYF. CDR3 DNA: TGTGCCAGCTCACTGGGCGGGATAGTAGATACGCAGTATTTT.

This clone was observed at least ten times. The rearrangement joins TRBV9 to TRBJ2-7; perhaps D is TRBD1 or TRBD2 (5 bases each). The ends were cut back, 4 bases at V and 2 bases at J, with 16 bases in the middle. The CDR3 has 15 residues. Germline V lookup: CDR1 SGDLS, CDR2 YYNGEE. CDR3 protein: CASSPWGTGTYEQYF. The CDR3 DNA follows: TGTGCCAGCAGCCCTTGGGGGACGGGGACCTACGAGCAGTACTTC.

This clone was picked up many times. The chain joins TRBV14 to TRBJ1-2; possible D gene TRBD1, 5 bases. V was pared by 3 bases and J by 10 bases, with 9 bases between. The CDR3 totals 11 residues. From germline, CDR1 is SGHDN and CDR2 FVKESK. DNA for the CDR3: TGTGCCAGCAGCCAGGGGGTCGCCTACACCTTC. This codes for CASSQGVAYTF.